The present T cell receptor beta chain was sequenced within a study of cytomegalovirus exposure and HLA in healthy donors. Vbeta (60) and Jbeta (13) primers were used in the PCR. The protocol was immunoSEQ multiplex PCR, while the TCRdb copy is restricted to in-frame clones and leaves out a portion. Its table records approximately 61,000 clones. Sequencing input: PBMCs. The origin of this receptor is a woman younger than 35 in good health and CMV-seronegative.

The CDR3 region has the DNA TGTGCCAGCAGCTTATCGGAGGGGCCCTGGGGTGGCTACACCTTC. Protein sequence: CASSLSEGPWGGYTF. The V gene is TRBV7-6, the J gene TRBJ1-2; the D gene is possibly TRBD1 (5 bases). This CDR3 region has 15 residues. V lost 2 bases and J 7 bases, leaving 17 bases between the germline ends. Germline assignment: CDR1 SGHVS and CDR2 FNYEAQ.